This is a list of T cell receptor beta chains from one sample in a study of glioma-infiltrating T cells. TCRdb fed the multiplex PCR reads into MiXCR, producing one record per CDR3 protein. Of approximately 190,000 distinct CDR3 sequences listed, about 31% are singletons. Sequencing used glioma tissue, nonneoplastic brain tissue, or PBMCs (not recorded which). These receptor sequences come from a human donor with low-grade glioma or glioblastoma, undergoing nonglioma brain surgery, or in good health (not recorded which). Both conserved end residues are part of each CDR3. The D gene is left open where the match is weak. The listing skips clone size in some rows; elsewhere it reads once, few, many or a size class.

>.|TRBV6-1|many|TRBJ1-2
CASSPASRGYGYTF
TGTGCCAGCAGCCCCGCCAGCCGGGGGTATGGCTACACCTTC
>TRBD2|TRBV20-1|.|TRBJ2-3
CSASSPMGGPSDTQYF
TGCAGTGCCAGCTCACCTATGGGAGGGCCATCAGATACGCAGTATTTT
>.|TRBV9|.|TRBJ1-2
CASSVWTDGYTF
TGTGCCAGCAGCGTTTGGACGGATGGCTACACCTTC
>.|TRBV6-1|many|TRBJ1-1
CASSFYPENTEAFF
TGTGCCAGCAGTTTCTATCCAGAAAACACTGAAGCTTTCTTT
>.|TRBV4-3|.|TRBJ2-5
CASSQGGSIQETQYF
TGCGCCAGCAGCCAAGGTGGCAGCATACAAGAGACCCAGTACTTC
>.|TRBV6-1|many|TRBJ1-5
CASSKSKWGDNQPQHF
TGTGCCAGCAGTAAATCTAAGTGGGGGGACAATCAGCCCCAGCATTTT
>.|TRBV19|many|TRBJ2-1
CASRWAGGQAQFF
TGTGCCAGTAGGTGGGCCGGGGGCCAGGCGCAGTTCTTC
>.|TRBV25-1|many|TRBJ2-1
CASSESANSYNEQFF
TGTGCCAGCAGTGAATCCGCCAACTCCTACAATGAGCAGTTCTTC
>TRBD1|TRBV7-3|.|TRBJ2-2
CASSPDRGNTGELFF
TGTGCCAGCAGCCCTGACAGGGGGAACACCGGGGAGCTGTTTTTT
>.|TRBV14|.|TRBJ2-2
CASSQDYPGLNTGELFF
TGTGCCAGCAGCCAAGACTACCCGGGACTTAACACCGGGGAGCTGTTTTTT
>.|TRBV5-4|many|TRBJ2-3
CASSLVLAPTDTQYF
TGTGCCAGCAGCTTGGTTTTGGCGCCCACAGATACGCAGTATTTT
>.|TRBV6-1|many|TRBJ1-3
CASSEPGLGSGNTIYF
TGTGCCAGCAGTGAACCGGGACTTGGCTCTGGAAACACCATATATTTT
>.|TRBV19|many|TRBJ1-5
CASMGGYTNQPQHF
TGTGCCAGTATGGGGGGGTATACCAATCAGCCCCAGCATTTT
>.|TRBV6-1|many|TRBJ2-7
CASSPGIYEQYF
TGTGCCAGCAGCCCAGGTATCTACGAGCAGTACTTC
>TRBD2|TRBV6-4|medium-sized|TRBJ2-3
CASSFLAGSTDTQYF
TGTGCCAGCAGCTTCCTAGCGGGAAGCACAGATACGCAGTATTTT
>.|TRBV4-1|few|TRBJ2-2
CASSQGFAGSSNTGELFF
TGCGCCAGCAGCCAAGGTTTTGCTGGCAGCTCGAACACCGGGGAGCTGTTTTTT
>TRBD2|TRBV6-6|many|TRBJ2-3
CASSYSKTSNTQYF
TGTGCCAGCAGTTACTCTAAGACTAGCAATACGCAGTATTTT
>.|TRBV28|many|TRBJ1-5
CASSRGHPGGQPQHF
TGTGCCAGCAGCCGGGGACACCCGGGGGGGCAGCCCCAGCATTTT
>TRBD2|TRBV5-4|.|TRBJ2-5
CASSLRTSDFSYTETQYF
TGTGCCAGCAGCTTAAGGACTAGCGACTTCTCGTATACGGAGACCCAGTACTTC
>.|TRBV5-1|.|TRBJ1-2
CASSLGEGLKYGYTF
TGCGCCAGCAGCTTGGGCGAGGGACTAAAATATGGCTACACCTTC
>.|TRBV6-4|.|TRBJ2-2
CASSPAGEARELFF
TGTGCCAGCAGCCCCGCCGGGGAGGCCAGGGAGCTGTTTTTT
>.|TRBV5-4|.|TRBJ2-3
CASSTPRDLDTQYF
TGTGCCAGCAGCACGCCGAGGGACCTAGATACGCAGTATTTT
>TRBD2|TRBV28|many|TRBJ2-3
CASSSGTSGRNWATDTQYF
TGTGCCAGCAGTTCCGGGACTAGCGGGAGAAATTGGGCAACAGATACGCAGTATTTT
>TRBD1|TRBV15|.|TRBJ2-7
CATGRGQGAEQYF
TGTGCCACCGGCAGAGGACAGGGGGCAGAGCAGTACTTC
>.|TRBV6-1|many|TRBJ2-3
CASTKSGPPADTQYF
TGTGCCAGCACCAAGTCCGGTCCCCCGGCAGATACGCAGTATTTT
>.|TRBV2|many|TRBJ2-7
CASRRPGGHYEQYF
TGTGCCAGCAGGAGGCCTGGGGGTCACTACGAGCAGTACTTC
>.|TRBV10-3|many|TRBJ2-1
CAISESAGVNEQFF
TGTGCCATCAGTGAGTCGGCAGGTGTCAATGAGCAGTTCTTC
>.|TRBV12-3/TRBV12-4|many|TRBJ2-1
CASSSTPLTGNEQFF
TGTGCCAGCAGTTCGACTCCTCTGACGGGGAATGAGCAGTTCTTC
>.|TRBV7-2|many|TRBJ2-3
CASSLGGYTQYF
TGTGCCAGCAGCTTAGGAGGGTATACGCAGTATTTT
>.|TRBV6-1|.|TRBJ2-7
CATKLAGTSEKSF
TGTGCCACAAAACTCGCGGGGACCTCCGAGAAGTCCTTC
>TRBD1|TRBV28|many|TRBJ2-2
CASRTPGQGNTGELFF
TGTGCCAGCAGGACTCCGGGACAGGGAAACACCGGGGAGCTGTTTTTT
>TRBD2|TRBV4-1|many|TRBJ2-3
CASSQDTSGRSTQYF
TGCGCCAGCAGCCAAGATACTAGCGGGAGGTCTACGCAGTATTTT
>.|TRBV7-2|many|TRBJ1-3
CASSLGKGRGISGNTIYF
TGTGCCAGCAGCTTAGGGAAGGGACGGGGGATTAGTGGAAACACCATATATTTT
>.|TRBV7-2|.|TRBJ1-1
CASSFGNSTEAFF
TGTGCCAGCAGCTTTGGGAACTCAACTGAAGCTTTCTTT
>TRBD1|TRBV24-1|many|TRBJ2-3
CATRRDRPSGDTQYF
TGTGCCACCAGAAGGGACAGACCCTCAGGAGATACGCAGTATTTT
>.|TRBV9|many|TRBJ2-7
CASSVGPTYEQYF
TGTGCCAGCAGCGTAGGCCCTACCTACGAGCAGTACTTC
>.|TRBV19|many|TRBJ2-1
CASSIPGLNNEQFF
TGTGCCAGTAGTATACCCGGCCTTAACAATGAGCAGTTCTTC
>.|TRBV6-2/TRBV6-3|many|TRBJ2-7
CASNAQAKGTYEQYF
TGTGCCAGCAATGCACAAGCCAAGGGAACCTACGAGCAGTACTTC